Following are 21 T cell receptor beta chains from one sample sequenced in a study of cytomegalovirus exposure and HLA in healthy donors. PCR involved 60 Vbeta and 13 Jbeta primers. Clones were sequenced by immunoSEQ multiplex PCR, and TCRdb holds only the in-frame ones, with some missing. This table has some 170,000 clones, 80% to 90% appearing once. The specimen sequenced was PBMCs. The source of these receptors is a man between 45 and 60 years old in good health and CMV-seropositive.

This chain connects TRBV6-1 to TRBJ1-5; unclear D gene. CDR1 is MNHNS, CDR2 SASEGT, per germline. Trimming removed 2 bases at V and 5 bases at J, with 19 bases between. The CDR3 loop spans 17 amino acids. In nucleotides, the CDR3 is TGTGCCAGCAGTGAATCCAGGTCCTATCTTCTTCATCAGCCCCAGCATTTT. It yields the protein CASSESRSYLLHQPQHF.

This chain connects TRBV30 to TRBJ1-6; maybe TRBD1 (5 bases). Deletions cut 5 bases from V and 6 bases from J, with 14 bases between. Looked up from germline, CDR1 is GTSNPN and CDR2 is SVGIG (reference sequence). This CDR3 contains 14 residues. The CDR3 here is CAWARGQLNSPLHF. In nucleotides, the CDR3 is TGTGCCTGGGCCCGAGGACAACTTAATTCACCCCTCCACTTT.

This chain joins TRBV7-9 and TRBJ2-7; 10 bases are shared with TRBD2. This CDR3 comprises 16 residues. Trimming at V came to 6 bases and at J to 3 bases, leaving 11 bases not matched to a gene. The germline gives CDR1 SEHNR, CDR2 FQNEAQ (reference sequence). The CDR3 DNA reads as TGTGCCAGCAGTCGAACCATAGCGGGGGGCTTCTACGAGCAGTACTTC. It yields the protein CASSRTIAGGFYEQYF.

This chain connects TRBV18 to TRBJ1-2; no reliable D call. With 3 bases removed from V and 0 bases from J, the gap between germline ends came to 8 bases. CDR1 and CDR2 from the germline V gene are KGHSH and LQKENI. The CDR3 runs 14 residues. CDR3 in DNA: TGTGCCAGCTCACCTAACCGGGCTAACTATGGCTACACCTTC. This gives the protein CASSPNRANYGYTF.

The genes are TRBV12-1 and TRBJ2-7; the table's TRBD1 call for D was not verified on the DNA. TRBV12-1 is listed as a pseudogene. CDR3 length: 15 amino acids. In nucleotides, the CDR3 is TGTGCCAGCAGCTTATTGACAGGGATCGATCCCGAGCAGTACTTC. Protein product: CASSLLTGIDPEQYF.

This clone was detected only once. The chain has TRBV4-3 and TRBJ2-7; 7 nucleotides align to TRBD2. Looked up from germline, CDR1 is LGHNA and CDR2 is YSLEER. The CDR3 spans 17 residues. V gave up 0 bases and J gave up 5 bases; unmatched junction bases: 13. The CDR3 nucleotides are TGCGCCAGCAGCCAAGACCGCCTGGGGGGGAAGCTCAACGAGCAGTACTTC. Translating gives CASSQDRLGGKLNEQYF.

On this clone: The same CDR3 can be traced to other DNA sequences in this sample. The chain links TRBV7-9 to TRBJ2-7; D unresolved. This CDR3 has 14 amino acids. V was trimmed by 1 base and J by 3 bases, leaving 10 bases between them. Germline CDR1 reads SEHNR; CDR2 reads FQNEAQ (reference sequence). The CDR3 region has the DNA TGTGCCAGCAGCTTAGGCGGCGACCTCTACGAGCAGTACTTC. It encodes CASSLGGDLYEQYF.

The chain recombines TRBV4-2 with TRBJ1-3; D is possibly TRBD1 (5 bases). The CDR3 loop spans 17 amino acids. Trimming left V 0 bases short and J 8 bases short, with 20 bases between. Germline-derived CDR1 and CDR2 are LGHNA and YNFKEQ. CDR3 sequence reads: CASSQELGSGRGDTIYF. CDR3 DNA: TGTGCCAGCAGCCAAGAGTTAGGTTCAGGGAGGGGAGACACCATATATTTT.

The chain combines TRBV7-2 with TRBJ2-1; 8 bases map to TRBD1. The CDR3 runs to 16 residues. V lost 2 bases and J lost 2; bases outside the gene matches: 5. Germline CDR1 reads SGHTA; CDR2 reads FQGNSA. DNA for the CDR3: TGTGCCAGCAGCTTACCGAGGACAGGGACCTACAATGAGCAGTTCTTC. This gives the protein CASSLPRTGTYNEQFF.

The sample holds one count of this clone. For the CDR3, the DNA is TGTGCCAGCGGAAGCGGGAGGGCCGGCGGGGAGCTGTTTTTT. This codes for CASGSGRAGGELFF. The V call is TRBV4-2, the J call TRBJ2-2, with TRBD2 matching 10 bases. The CDR3 has 14 residues. The ends lost 8 bases at V and 7 bases at J; junction bases unmatched: 7. Germline assignment: CDR1 LGHNA and CDR2 YNFKEQ.

The chain links TRBV9 to TRBJ2-3, with D tentatively TRBD1 (5 bases). The V gene lost 0 bases and the J gene lost 3 bases, with 11 bases spanning the gap. This CDR3 is built from 15 residues. Germline CDR1 is SGDLS and CDR2 is YYNGEE. DNA of the CDR3: TGTGCCAGCAGCGTAGGCCAGGGAATAACAGATACGCAGTATTTT. It translates to CASSVGQGITDTQYF.

The chain carries TRBV7-3 and TRBJ1-5; D not certain. The CDR3 is 10 residues long. CDR1 is SGHTA, CDR2 FQGTGA, per germline. Trimming shortened V by 5 bases and J by 10 bases, and 6 bases separated the two germline ends. The chain's CDR3 is CASSPSPQHF. For the CDR3, the DNA is TGTGCCAGCAGCCCCTCTCCCCAGCATTTT.

The V call is TRBV11-3, the J call TRBJ1-1; 8 bases map to TRBD1. CDR3 length: 13 residues. V dropped 0 bases and J dropped 7; count of bases not matched to a gene: 1. Looked up from germline, CDR1 is SGHNT and CDR2 is YENEEA. The CDR3 is CASSLEGQGEAFF. Here the CDR3 DNA reads TGTGCCAGCAGCTTAGAAGGACAGGGTGAAGCTTTCTTT. The full variable domain, with the rest looked up from reference TRBV11-3 and TRBJ1-1, is EAGVVQSPRYKIIEKKQPVAFWCNPISGHNTLYWYLQNLGQGPELLIRYENEEAVDDSQLPKDRFSAERLKGVDSTLKIQPAELGDSAVYLCASSLEGQGEAFFGQGTRLTVV.

The chain joins TRBV25-1 to TRBJ2-7, with 7 positions matching TRBD1. CDR3 length: 13 residues. With V trimmed by 5 bases and J by 7 bases, 8 bases remained unmatched. Germline V CDR1 and CDR2: MGHDK, SYGVNS. The CDR3 here is CASSKQGFDEQYF. The CDR3 DNA reads as TGTGCCAGCAGTAAACAGGGGTTCGATGAGCAGTACTTC.

The rearrangement joins TRBV6-4 to TRBJ2-1; TRBD1 matches 11 bases. The CDR3 runs 15 residues. V shed 4 bases, J shed 9 bases, and the junction held 8 bases outside the gene matches. Germline values: CDR1 MRHNA, CDR2 SNTAGT. The CDR3 coding sequence is TGTGCCAGCAGTGTAGCCGGGACAGGGGGGTCTGAGCAGTTCTTC. It is translated as CASSVAGTGGSEQFF.

This clone was picked up a small number of times. The chain links TRBV15 to TRBJ1-3; D uncertain. The germline V and J ends were trimmed by 0 bases and 4 bases, with 10 bases remaining between them. Germline CDR1 is LNHNV and CDR2 is YYDKDF (reference sequence). The length of the CDR3 is 15 residues. CDR3 DNA sequence: TGTGCCACCAGCAGAGATGCGGGTGTGGGAAACACCATATATTTT. Its protein product is CATSRDAGVGNTIYF. Complete variable domain (other parts from reference TRBV15 and TRBJ1-3): DAMVIQNPRYQVTQFGKPVTLSCSQTLNHNVMYWYQQKSSQAPKLLFHYYDKDFNNEADTPDNFQSRRPNTSFCFLDIRSPGLGDTAMYLCATSRDAGVGNTIYFGEGSWLTVV.

The chain combines TRBV19 with TRBJ1-5; maybe TRBD1 (6 bases). Deletions cut 3 bases from V and 2 bases from J, with 17 bases between. Germline V gene data show CDR1 as LNHDA and CDR2 as SQIVND (reference sequence). There are 17 residues in the CDR3. The CDR3 nucleotides read TGTGCCAGTAGTATTCATACAGGGACGGAGGGCAATCAGCCCCAGCATTTT. It is translated as CASSIHTGTEGNQPQHF.

J is TRBJ2-5 and V is TRBV7-3; TRBD1 matches 8 bases. This CDR3 is built from 14 residues. V shed 5 bases and J 5 bases; nucleotides not matched to a gene: 7. The germline V gene has CDR1 SGHTA and CDR2 FQGTGA. In DNA, the CDR3 is TGTGCCAGCAGCCCACAGGGGGGTCACGAGACCCAGTACTTC. This codes for CASSPQGGHETQYF. Full variable domain (missing parts from reference TRBV7-3 and TRBJ2-5): GAGVSQTPSNKVTEKGKYVELRCDPISGHTALYWYRQSLGQGPEFLIYFQGTGAADDSGLPNDRFFAVRPEGSVSTLKIQRTERGDSAVYLCASSPQGGHETQYFGPGTRLLVL.

This chain links TRBV25-1 with TRBJ1-1; tentatively, D is TRBD1 (5 bases). Per the germline V gene, CDR1 is MGHDK and CDR2 is SYGVNS. The CDR3 contains 15 residues. V was cut by 3 bases and J by 5 bases, with 16 bases left in between. The CDR3 reads CASSDPGGAGTEAFF. CDR3 sequence (DNA): TGTGCCAGCAGTGATCCCGGAGGGGCAGGGACTGAAGCTTTCTTT.

This sequence joins TRBV5-5 and TRBJ2-7, with D perhaps matching TRBD1 (6 bases). Trimming took 0 bases from V and 1 from J, leaving 17 bases between them. The CDR3 sequence is 17 residues long. The germline gives CDR1 SGHKS, CDR2 YYEKEE (reference sequence). The CDR3 protein is CASSLDVYWDKSYEQYF. The CDR3 DNA sequence: TGTGCCAGCAGCTTGGATGTTTATTGGGACAAGTCCTACGAGCAGTACTTC.

DNA for the CDR3: TGTGCCAGCAGCTTGGGGACAGGGATGGGTTCACCCCTCCACTTT. Translating gives CASSLGTGMGSPLHF. The chain has TRBV5-4 and TRBJ1-6, with 8 bases that match TRBD1. The J segment lost 9 bases and the V segment lost 0 bases, leaving 5 bases of the junction unmatched. There are 15 residues in the CDR3. Germline CDR1 and CDR2: SGHNT and YYREEE (reference sequence). Complete variable domain (other parts from reference TRBV5-4 and TRBJ1-6): ETGVTQSPTHLIKTRGQQVTLRCSSQSGHNTVSWYQQALGQGPQFIFQYYREEENGRGNFPPRFSGLQFPNYSSELNVNALELDDSALYLCASSLGTGMGSPLHFGNGTRLTVT.